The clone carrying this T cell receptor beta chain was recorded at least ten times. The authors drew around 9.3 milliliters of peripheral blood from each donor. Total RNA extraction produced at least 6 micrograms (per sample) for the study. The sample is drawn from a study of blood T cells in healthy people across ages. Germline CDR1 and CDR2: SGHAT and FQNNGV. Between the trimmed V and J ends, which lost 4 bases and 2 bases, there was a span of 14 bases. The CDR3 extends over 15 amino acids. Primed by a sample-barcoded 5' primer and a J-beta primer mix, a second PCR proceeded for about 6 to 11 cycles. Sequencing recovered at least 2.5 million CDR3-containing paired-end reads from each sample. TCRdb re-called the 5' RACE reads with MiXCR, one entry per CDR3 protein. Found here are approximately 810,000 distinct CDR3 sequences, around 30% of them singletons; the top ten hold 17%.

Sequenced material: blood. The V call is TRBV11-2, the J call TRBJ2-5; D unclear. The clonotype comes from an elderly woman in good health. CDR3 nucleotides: TGTGCCAGCAGCTCATCCCGGGCATATCAAGAGACCCAGTACTTC. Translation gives CASSSSRAYQETQYF.